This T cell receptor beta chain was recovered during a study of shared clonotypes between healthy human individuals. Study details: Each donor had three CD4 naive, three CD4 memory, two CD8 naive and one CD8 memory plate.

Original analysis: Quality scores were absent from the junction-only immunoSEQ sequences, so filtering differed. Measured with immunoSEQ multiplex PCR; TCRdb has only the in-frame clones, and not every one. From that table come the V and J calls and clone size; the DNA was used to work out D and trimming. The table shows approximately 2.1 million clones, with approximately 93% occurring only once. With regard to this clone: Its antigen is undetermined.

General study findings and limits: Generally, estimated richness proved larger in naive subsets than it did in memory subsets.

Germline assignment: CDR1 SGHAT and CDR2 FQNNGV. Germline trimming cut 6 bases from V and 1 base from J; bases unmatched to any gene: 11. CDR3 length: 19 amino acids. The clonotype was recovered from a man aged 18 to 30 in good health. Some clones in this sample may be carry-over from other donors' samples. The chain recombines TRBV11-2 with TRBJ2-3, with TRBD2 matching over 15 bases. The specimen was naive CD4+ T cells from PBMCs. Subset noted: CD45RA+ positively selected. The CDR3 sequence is CASRTWTSGRARGTDTQYF. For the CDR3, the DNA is TGTGCCAGCAGAACCTGGACTAGCGGGAGGGCCCGTGGCACAGATACGCAGTATTTT.